The 20 T cell receptor beta chains listed next were all sequenced from one sample in a study of graft-versus-host responses after intestinal transplantation. Assay used: immunoSEQ multiplex PCR; TCRdb lists only in-frame clones, some missing. The sample yields about 120,000 clones, 90% seen once. These receptors have no identified antigens. The sample in question was unstimulated CD4+ T cells sorted from spleen or lymph node cells, obtained before intestinal transplant. Receptors were obtained from a human donor who received an intestinal transplant.

The table lists this clone with a few counts. The chain couples TRBV6-5 to TRBJ2-7; 9 bases line up with TRBD1. The CDR3 totals 15 residues. The germline V gene has CDR1 MNHEY and CDR2 SVGAGI. Germline trimming cut 6 bases from V and 2 bases from J; bases unmatched to any gene: 8. CDR3 sequence reads: CASRRGGQGAYEQYF. CDR3 nucleotide sequence: TGTGCCAGCAGACGCGGGGGACAGGGCGCCTACGAGCAGTACTTC.

The CDR3 nucleotides are TGCGCCAGCAGCTTGGTGGGACAGGGGTTCTCTGGAAACACCATATATTTT. Translation gives CASSLVGQGFSGNTIYF. The chain has TRBV5-1 and TRBJ1-3; 10 bases agree with TRBD1. The J segment lost 0 bases and the V segment lost 0 bases, leaving 3 bases of the junction unmatched. CDR3 length equals 17 residues. CDR1 is SGHRS and CDR2 is YFSETQ in the germline V gene.

This clone was seen only once. The gene calls are TRBV28 and TRBJ2-2, with TRBD1 identical over 8 bases. CDR1 and CDR2 (germline): MDHEN, SYDVKM. This CDR3 is built from 16 residues. Trimming cost V 3 bases and J 1 base; bases outside gene matches: 4. The CDR3 here is CASSFTGTGNTGELFF. As DNA, the CDR3 is TGTGCCAGCAGTTTTACCGGGACAGGGAACACCGGGGAGCTGTTTTTT.

Details on this clone: The sample has other DNA sequences that encode this CDR3 too. The rearrangement joins TRBV5-1 to TRBJ2-1, with 9 bases lining up with TRBD1. V dropped 4 bases and J dropped 4; count of bases not matched to a gene: 3. Germline V gene sequence: CDR1 SGHRS, CDR2 YFSETQ. This CDR3 is 14 amino acids long. CDR3 sequence: CASSLGQGYNEQFF. The CDR3 region has the DNA TGCGCCAGCAGCCTGGGACAGGGTTACAATGAGCAGTTCTTC.

The rearrangement joins TRBV28 to TRBJ1-5; D is possibly TRBD1 (5 bases). This CDR3 spans 16 amino acids. V dropped 5 bases and J dropped 10 bases, with 24 bases sitting between them. Germline-derived CDR1 and CDR2 are MDHEN and SYDVKM. In DNA, the CDR3 is TGTGCCAGCAGTCCGCGGGGCAGCCTAAGTAGTGATCCCCAGCATTTT. This translates into CASSPRGSLSSDPQHF. Drawing the rest from reference TRBV28 and TRBJ1-5, the complete variable domain is DVKVTQSSRYLVKRTGEKVFLECVQDMDHENMFWYRQDPGLGLRLIYFSYDVKMKEKGDIPEGYSVSREKKERFSLILESASTNQTSMYLCASSPRGSLSSDPQHFGDGTRLSIL.

The CDR3 sequence: CASSPERLGVAGGSYEQYF. As DNA, the CDR3 is TGTGCCAGCAGCCCGGAAAGGCTTGGGGTTGCGGGGGGATCCTACGAGCAGTACTTC. This chain uses TRBV14 with TRBJ2-7; 8 nucleotides align to TRBD2. CDR3 size: 19 residues. J gave up 1 base and V 4 bases, and 18 bases lay outside the gene matches. Germline V gene data show CDR1 as SGHDN and CDR2 as FVKESK.

CDR3 sequence reads: CASSAGTRGGGTEAFF. In DNA form, the CDR3 reads TGTGCCAGCAGCGCCGGAACACGGGGAGGGGGCACTGAAGCTTTCTTT. The chain recombines TRBV7-8 with TRBJ1-1, with D possibly matching TRBD1 (6 bases). The CDR3 has 16 amino acids. V was trimmed by 5 bases and J by 4 bases, leaving 20 bases between them. The V gene's germline CDR1 is SGHVS and CDR2 FQNEAQ. Combining the CDR3 with reference TRBV7-8 and TRBJ1-1 gives the whole variable domain GAGVSQSPRYKVAKRGQDVALRCDPISGHVSLFWYQQALGQGPEFLTYFQNEAQLDKSGLPSDRFFAERPEGSVSTLKIQRTQQEDSAVYLCASSAGTRGGGTEAFFGQGTRLTVV.

The CDR3 loop reads CASSPQPGPQTAFF. The CDR3 DNA is TGTGCCAGCTCACCTCAACCTGGGCCCCAGACGGCTTTCTTT. V gene TRBV18 combines with J gene TRBJ1-1; no clear D gene. Germline CDR1 and CDR2: KGHSH and LQKENI. The CDR3 is made up of 14 amino acids. V lost 3 bases and J lost 11, with 19 bases in between.

The chain is built from TRBV9 and TRBJ2-5; 8 positions match TRBD1. The CDR3 runs 15 residues. Per the germline V gene, CDR1 is SGDLS and CDR2 is YYNGEE. Unmatched junction bases numbered 3, after V lost 2 bases and J lost 0 bases. CDR3 sequence (DNA): TGTGCCAGCAGCGTCGGACAGGGCCACCAAGAGACCCAGTACTTC. Residues: CASSVGQGHQETQYF.

The chain is built from TRBV6-6 and TRBJ1-1; D not certain. Germline CDR1 is MNHNY and CDR2 is SVGAGI (reference sequence). Between the trimmed V and J ends, which lost 0 bases and 3 bases, there was a span of 8 bases. CDR3 size: 14 residues. CDR3 nucleotides: TGTGCCAGCAGTTACTCGATGGCTTACACTGAAGCTTTCTTT. Encoded protein: CASSYSMAYTEAFF.

In its sample, this clone was seen a few times. The chain couples TRBV5-4 to TRBJ1-1; 9 bases align to TRBD1. The ends lost 5 bases at V and 5 bases at J; junction bases unmatched: 7. Germline CDR1 SGHNT, CDR2 YYREEE (reference sequence). The CDR3 sequence is 14 residues long. The CDR3 DNA sequence: TGTGCCAGCAGATTTACAGGGGGCGGAACTGAAGCTTTCTTT. It yields the protein CASRFTGGGTEAFF.

The chain combines TRBV2 with TRBJ1-4, with TRBD1 matching over 9 bases. Germline V CDR1 and CDR2: SNHLY, FYNNEI. CDR3 length: 15 amino acids. J lost 3 bases, V lost 10 bases, and 9 bases had no gene match. CDR3 sequence (DNA): TGTGCCACGTCCCGGGACAGGGTGGCTAATGAAAAACTGTTTTTT. Translating gives CATSRDRVANEKLFF.

This clone was recorded once. V and J are TRBV5-1 and TRBJ2-3; 9 bases agree with TRBD2. The CDR3 consists of 17 residues. V lost 0 bases to trimming and J lost 6 bases; unmatched junction nucleotides: 11. Germline V gene data show CDR1 as SGHRS and CDR2 as YFSETQ. CDR3 nucleotide sequence: TGCGCCAGCAGCTTGGACCAAGGTAGCGGGAGTGGGGATACGCAGTATTTT. Translating it yields CASSLDQGSGSGDTQYF.

The chain has TRBV5-1 and TRBJ2-3, with TRBD2 matching over 12 bases. Germline CDR1 reads SGHRS; CDR2 reads YFSETQ. The CDR3 consists of 16 residues. The V segment lost 2 bases and the J segment 0 bases; nucleotides outside the gene matches: 1. The CDR3 reads CASSFGTSGSTDTQYF. CDR3 in DNA: TGCGCCAGCAGCTTCGGGACTAGCGGGAGCACAGATACGCAGTATTTT.

The chain carries TRBV6-1 and TRBJ2-7; a possible D gene is TRBD1 (6 bases). The CDR3 spans 14 residues. The germline V gene encodes CDR1 MNHNS and CDR2 SASEGT. V was cut by 5 bases and J by 5 bases, with 16 bases left in between. CDR3 bases: TGTGCCAGCAGTTCCTTTTGGGGGCACAACGAGCAGTACTTC. Residues: CASSSFWGHNEQYF.

This chain joins TRBV6-1 and TRBJ2-3; D might be TRBD2 (5 bases). This CDR3 comprises 20 residues. CDR1 and CDR2 from the germline V gene are MNHNS and SASEGT. Trimming removed 4 bases from V and 0 bases from J, with 26 bases in between. Written as DNA, the CDR3 is TGTGCCAGCAGTGTCGGGAAGAGATACCCGCCGCGACATAGCACAGATACGCAGTATTTT. This sequence encodes CASSVGKRYPPRHSTDTQYF.

V and J are TRBV2 and TRBJ2-6; maybe TRBD2 (5 bases). The germline V and J ends were trimmed by 6 bases and 1 base, with 7 bases remaining between them. This CDR3 is built from 14 residues. Germline values: CDR1 SNHLY, CDR2 FYNNEI. Written as DNA, the CDR3 is TGTGCCAGCAGGAGGGATTCTGGGGCCAACGTCCTGACTTTC. This gives the protein CASRRDSGANVLTF.

This sequence joins TRBV7-2 and TRBJ2-3; no clear D gene. The CDR3 covers 16 residues. Germline-derived CDR1 and CDR2 are SGHTA and FQGNSA. Trimming stripped 4 bases from V and 2 bases from J, with 16 bases between. The CDR3 nucleotides read TGTGCCAGCAGCTACCCACCCCCTCTCTACACAGATACGCAGTATTTT. Amino acid sequence: CASSYPPPLYTDTQYF.

A single count supports this clone. The chain is built from TRBV7-2 and TRBJ1-1; 7 bases agree with TRBD1. The CDR3 totals 13 residues. CDR1 is SGHTA, CDR2 FQGNSA, per germline. V shed 1 base and J 7 bases; nucleotides not matched to a gene: 3. The CDR3: CASSLGGGLEAFF. CDR3 DNA sequence: TGTGCCAGCAGCTTAGGAGGGGGCCTTGAAGCTTTCTTT.

The chain uses TRBV4-3 and TRBJ2-2; 10 bases are shared with TRBD1. V was clipped by 3 bases and J by 0 bases; unmatched bases: 7. The CDR3 runs 18 residues. Per the germline V gene, CDR1 is LGHNA and CDR2 is YSLEER. The CDR3 bases are TGCGCCAGCAGCCACCGGGACAGGGGATCCGCGAACACCGGGGAGCTGTTTTTT. Protein: CASSHRDRGSANTGELFF.